This TCR beta chain was found in a study of T cells in Graves' hyperthyroidism and ophthalmopathy. Study results and limitations: Ophthalmopathy stood apart from stable hyperthyroidism in a 13 V-J model.

This clonotype was seen a few times. The antigen is unknown. RNA transcripts yielded amplified TCR beta CDR3 regions. With the HTBI primer set, the TCR CDR3 went through a first round of RT-PCR. TCRdb passed the multiplex PCR reads through MiXCR, listing each CDR3 protein once. In the table there are about 640,000 distinct CDR3 sequences, about 14% of which are singletons. J gave up 1 base and V 4 bases, and 9 bases lay outside the gene matches. Germline values: CDR1 SGHRS, CDR2 YFSETQ. The CDR3 sequence is 17 residues long. Clinical symptoms, serum thyroxine and TRAb, thyroid ultrasound and orbital computed tomography together formed the diagnostic basis.

What was sequenced was blood. V gene TRBV5-1 combines with J gene TRBJ2-7; 12 nucleotides agree with TRBD2. The sequence came from a woman between 45 and 65 years old with Graves' ophthalmopathy. Here the CDR3 reads CASSKQKTSGSSYEQYF. Written as DNA, the CDR3 is TGCGCCAGCAGCAAACAAAAGACTAGCGGGAGTTCCTACGAGCAGTACTTC.